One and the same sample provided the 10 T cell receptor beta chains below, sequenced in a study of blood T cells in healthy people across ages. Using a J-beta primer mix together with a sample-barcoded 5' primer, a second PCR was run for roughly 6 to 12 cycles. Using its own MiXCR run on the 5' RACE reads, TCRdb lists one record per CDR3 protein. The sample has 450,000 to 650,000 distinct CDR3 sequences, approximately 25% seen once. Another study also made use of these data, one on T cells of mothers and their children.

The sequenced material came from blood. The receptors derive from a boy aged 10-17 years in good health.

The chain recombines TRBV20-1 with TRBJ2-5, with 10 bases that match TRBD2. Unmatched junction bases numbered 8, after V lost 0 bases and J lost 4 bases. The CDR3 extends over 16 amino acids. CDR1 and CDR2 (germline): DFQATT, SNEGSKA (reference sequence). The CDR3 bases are TGCAGTGCTAGAGATTCCAGCGGGGGGGCCGGAGAGACCCAGTACTTC. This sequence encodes CSARDSSGGAGETQYF.

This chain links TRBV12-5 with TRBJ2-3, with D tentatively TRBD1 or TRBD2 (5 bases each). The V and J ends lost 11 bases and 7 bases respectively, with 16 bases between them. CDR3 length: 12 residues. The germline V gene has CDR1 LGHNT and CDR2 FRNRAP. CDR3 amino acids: CAGSLRAYTQYF. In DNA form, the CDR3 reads TGTGCTGGGAGTCTCAGGGCATATACGCAGTATTTT.

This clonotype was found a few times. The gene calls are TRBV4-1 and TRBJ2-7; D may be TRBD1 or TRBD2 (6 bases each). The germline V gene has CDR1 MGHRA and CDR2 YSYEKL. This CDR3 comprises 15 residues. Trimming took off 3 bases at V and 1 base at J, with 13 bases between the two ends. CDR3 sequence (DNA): TGCGCCAGCAGCCACGGGGGCGGCTCGTCCTACGAGCAGTACTTC. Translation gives CASSHGGGSSYEQYF.

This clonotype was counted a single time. CDR3 nucleotides: TGTGCCGGTAGACAGGGGGCGGTTATCCAAGAGACCCAGTACTTC. It specifies CAGRQGAVIQETQYF. The chain is built from TRBV11-2 and TRBJ2-5; 10 nucleotides agree with TRBD1. J gave up 1 base and V 11 bases, and 10 bases lay outside the gene matches. The germline CDR1 and CDR2 sequences are SGHAT and FQNNGV. The CDR3 extends over 15 amino acids.

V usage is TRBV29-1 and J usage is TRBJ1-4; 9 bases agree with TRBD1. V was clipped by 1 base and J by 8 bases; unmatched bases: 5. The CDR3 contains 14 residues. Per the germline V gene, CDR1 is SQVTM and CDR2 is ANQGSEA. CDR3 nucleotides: TGCAGCGTTGAAGGGTTGGGACAGGGAGAAAAACTGTTTTTT. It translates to CSVEGLGQGEKLFF.

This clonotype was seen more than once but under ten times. CDR3 sequence (DNA): TGTGCCAGCAAGTCCACAGATACGCAGTATTTT. As protein: CASKSTDTQYF. The V call is TRBV7-9, the J call TRBJ2-3; D remains unclear. The germline CDR1 and CDR2 sequences are SEHNR and FQNEAQ (reference sequence). V shed 7 bases and J shed 2 bases, with 4 bases lying between them. This CDR3 has 11 amino acids.

The CDR3 spells CASSQEYPLYEQYF. The CDR3 DNA reads as TGCGCCAGCAGCCAAGAATATCCCCTCTACGAGCAGTACTTC. The chain couples TRBV4-3 to TRBJ2-7, with no clear D. In germline, CDR1 is LGHNA, CDR2 YSLEER. Deletions cut 0 bases from V and 3 bases from J, with 9 bases between. This CDR3 has 14 amino acids.

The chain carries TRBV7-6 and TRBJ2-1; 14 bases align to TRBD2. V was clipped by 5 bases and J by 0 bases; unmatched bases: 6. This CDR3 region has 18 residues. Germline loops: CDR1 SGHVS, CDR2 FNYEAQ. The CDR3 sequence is CASSPGTSGGFSYNEQFF. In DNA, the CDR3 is TGTGCCAGCAGCCCAGGGACTAGCGGGGGATTCTCCTACAATGAGCAGTTCTTC.

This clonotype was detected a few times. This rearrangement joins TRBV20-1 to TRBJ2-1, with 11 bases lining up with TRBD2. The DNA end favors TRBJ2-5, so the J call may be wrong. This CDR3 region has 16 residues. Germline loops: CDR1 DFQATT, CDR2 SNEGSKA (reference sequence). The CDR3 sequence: CSARGVAGGLRETQYF. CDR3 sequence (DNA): TGCAGTGCTAGAGGGGTAGCGGGGGGGCTCAGGGAGACCCAGTACTTC.

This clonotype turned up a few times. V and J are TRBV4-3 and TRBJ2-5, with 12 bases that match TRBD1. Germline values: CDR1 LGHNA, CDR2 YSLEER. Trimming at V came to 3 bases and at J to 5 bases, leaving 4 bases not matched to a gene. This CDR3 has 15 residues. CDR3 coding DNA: TGCGCCAGCAGCCAGGGGACAGGGGGCAAGGAGACCCAGTACTTC. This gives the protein CASSQGTGGKETQYF.